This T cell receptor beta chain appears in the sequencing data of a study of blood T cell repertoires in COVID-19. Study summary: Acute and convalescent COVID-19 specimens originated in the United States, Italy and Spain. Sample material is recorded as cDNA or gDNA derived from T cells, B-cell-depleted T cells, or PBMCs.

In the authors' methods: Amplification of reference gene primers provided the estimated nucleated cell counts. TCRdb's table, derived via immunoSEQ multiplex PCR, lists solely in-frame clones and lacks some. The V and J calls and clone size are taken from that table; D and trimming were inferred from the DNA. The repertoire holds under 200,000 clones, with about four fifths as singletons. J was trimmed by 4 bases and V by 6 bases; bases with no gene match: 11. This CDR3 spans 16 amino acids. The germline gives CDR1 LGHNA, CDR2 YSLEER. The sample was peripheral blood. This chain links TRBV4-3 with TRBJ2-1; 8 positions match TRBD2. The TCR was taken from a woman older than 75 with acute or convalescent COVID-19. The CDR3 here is CASRSTIAGPYNEQFF. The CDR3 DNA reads TGCGCCAGCAGATCCACTATAGCGGGGCCTTACAATGAGCAGTTCTTC.